What follows are 12 T cell receptor beta chains derived from one specimen sequenced in a study of blood T cells in healthy people across ages. Through a sample-barcoded 5' primer and a J-beta primer mix, a second PCR was run for roughly 7 to 11 cycles. One entry per CDR3 protein, called by TCRdb with MiXCR from the 5' RACE reads. The data show 800,000 to 950,000 distinct CDR3 sequences, roughly 29% seen once. These data were also filed under a second study, of T cells of mothers and their children.

The sequenced material came from blood. Receptors originate from a woman aged 35 to 49 in good health.

This clonotype was seen a few times. This chain connects TRBV5-1 to TRBJ2-7; 7 bases align to TRBD1. The junction had 9 bases not matched to a gene; V was cut back by 2 bases and J by 4 bases. CDR3 length equals 15 residues. Germline V gene sequence: CDR1 SGHRS, CDR2 YFSETQ. The CDR3 nucleotides read TGCGCCAGCAGCTTAGACAGGGTAGCCACGTACGAGCAGTACTTC. Its translation is CASSLDRVATYEQYF.

As to this clonotype: This may come from a read error, since a much larger clone is one base off. J is TRBJ2-5 and V is TRBV4-3; D may match TRBD1 or TRBD2 (5 bases each). From germline, CDR1 is LGHNA and CDR2 YSLEER. This CDR3 has 15 residues. V lost 4 bases, J lost 11 bases, and 23 bases lay in between. CDR3 DNA: TGCGCCAGCAGCCCCGGGGCGGGTAACTCTGAAGGGCAGTACTTC. Translating it yields CASSPGAGNSEGQYF.

This clonotype was seen just once. The rearrangement joins TRBV7-3 to TRBJ1-6; unclear D gene. V dropped 4 bases and J dropped 9 bases, with 13 bases sitting between them. Germline loops: CDR1 SGHTA, CDR2 FQGTGA. The CDR3 consists of 14 residues. The CDR3 loop reads CASSCTGSGSPLHF. CDR3 bases: TGTGCCAGCAGCTGTACGGGCTCAGGTTCACCCCTCCACTTT.

This clonotype was observed a few times. The gene calls are TRBV25-1 and TRBJ2-3, with 11 bases aligning to TRBD1. The V and J ends lost 2 bases and 4 bases, in that order; junction bases with no gene match: 5. CDR3 length: 16 residues. Germline V gives CDR1 MGHDK, CDR2 SYGVNS. CDR3 DNA: TGTGCCAGCAGTGAACTGGGGACAGGGGGGGCAGATACGCAGTATTTT. Amino acids: CASSELGTGGADTQYF.

This clonotype appeared a few times. The V call is TRBV7-9, the J call TRBJ2-1; 8 bases are a match to TRBD1. The trim removed 5 bases at V and 2 bases at J, leaving 8 bases unmatched. Germline loops: CDR1 SEHNR, CDR2 FQNEAQ (reference sequence). The CDR3 consists of 16 residues. In DNA, the CDR3 is TGTGCCAGCAGCGTAGGACCGACAGGGGCCTACAATGAGCAGTTCTTC. It yields the protein CASSVGPTGAYNEQFF.

This clonotype showed up just a few times. A single base separates this from a much larger clone, so it may be a read error. CDR3 residues: CASSPPSIGVGNEQFF. The DNA of the CDR3 is TGTGCCAGCAGCCCTCCTTCCATAGGGGTGGGGAATGAGCAGTTCTTC. This chain uses TRBV12-3 or TRBV12-4 with TRBJ2-1; a possible D gene is TRBD1 (5 bases). V shed 6 bases and J shed 7 bases, with 22 bases lying between them. The CDR3 consists of 16 residues.

This clonotype was seen ten or more times. The rearrangement links TRBV29-1 to TRBJ2-3, with 7 bases matching TRBD2. Looked up from germline, CDR1 is SQVTM and CDR2 is ANQGSEA. V lost 6 bases, J lost 3 bases, and 6 bases stayed unmatched. This CDR3 contains 13 residues. The CDR3 sequence is CSVGTIFTDTQYF. CDR3 DNA sequence: TGCAGCGTCGGGACTATCTTTACAGATACGCAGTATTTT.

This clonotype has a count of ten or more. The chain carries TRBV24-1 and TRBJ2-7; D remains unclear. Trimming cost V 1 base and J 6 bases, with 3 bases left between them. This CDR3 region has 11 residues. Germline V gives CDR1 KGHDR, CDR2 SFDVKD. DNA for the CDR3: TGTGCCACCAGTGATTTTGGCGAGCAGTACTTC. Amino acids: CATSDFGEQYF.

This chain joins TRBV2 and TRBJ1-1; TRBD1 is a possible D gene (5 bases). With 3 bases removed from V and 11 bases from J, the gap between germline ends came to 13 bases. This CDR3 contains 12 residues. The V gene's germline CDR1 is SNHLY and CDR2 FYNNEI. In DNA, the CDR3 is TGTGCCAGCAGTGATGGGGGTTGGTGGGCTTTCTTT. Its protein is CASSDGGWWAFF. Looking up the rest from reference TRBV2 and TRBJ1-1 gives the full variable domain: EPEVTQTPSHQVTQMGQEVILRCVPISNHLYFYWYRQILGQKVEFLVSFYNNEISEKSEIFDDQFSVERPDGSNFTLKIRSTKLEDSAMYFCASSDGGWWAFFGQGTRLTVV.

This clonotype appeared many times. The chain combines TRBV4-3 with TRBJ2-3; no clear D gene. The CDR3 covers 13 residues. Trimming removed 4 bases from V and 2 bases from J, with 7 bases in between. In germline, CDR1 is LGHNA, CDR2 YSLEER. The CDR3 nucleotides read TGCGCCAGCAGCCGAGACACCACAGATACGCAGTATTTT. Amino acid sequence: CASSRDTTDTQYF.

There are a few counts of this clonotype. This chain connects TRBV20-1 to TRBJ2-3; no clear D gene. The ends were cut back, 4 bases at V and 4 bases at J, with 6 bases in the middle. The CDR3 covers 11 residues. Germline values: CDR1 DFQATT, CDR2 SNEGSKA (reference sequence). CDR3 coding DNA: TGCAGTGCTAACCGGGCAGATACGCAGTATTTT. Protein: CSANRADTQYF.

This clonotype was counted at least ten times. This may stem from a read error, because a much larger clone lies one nucleotide away. The V gene is TRBV7-2, the J gene TRBJ2-4; D is uncertain. CDR1 and CDR2 (germline): SGHTA, FQGNSA. Deletions cut 4 bases from V and 13 bases from J, with 11 bases between. The CDR3 runs to 11 residues. Here the CDR3 reads CASSYHNEQYF. CDR3 sequence (DNA): TGTGCCAGCAGCTACCACAATGAGCAGTACTTC.